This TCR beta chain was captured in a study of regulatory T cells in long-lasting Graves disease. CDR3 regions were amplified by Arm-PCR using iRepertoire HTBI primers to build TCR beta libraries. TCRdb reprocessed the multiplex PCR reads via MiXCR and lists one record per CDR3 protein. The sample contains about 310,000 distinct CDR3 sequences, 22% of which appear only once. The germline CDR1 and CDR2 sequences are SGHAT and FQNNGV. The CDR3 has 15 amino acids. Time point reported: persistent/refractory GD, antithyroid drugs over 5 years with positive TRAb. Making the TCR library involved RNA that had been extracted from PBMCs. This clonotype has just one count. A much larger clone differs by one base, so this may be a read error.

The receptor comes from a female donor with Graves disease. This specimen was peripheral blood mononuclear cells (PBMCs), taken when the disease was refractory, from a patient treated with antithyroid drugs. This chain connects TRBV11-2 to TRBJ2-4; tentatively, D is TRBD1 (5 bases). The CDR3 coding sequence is TGTGCCAGCAGCTCTAAGGGGCTGGCCAAAAACATTCAGCACTTC. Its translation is CASSSKGLAKNIQHF.